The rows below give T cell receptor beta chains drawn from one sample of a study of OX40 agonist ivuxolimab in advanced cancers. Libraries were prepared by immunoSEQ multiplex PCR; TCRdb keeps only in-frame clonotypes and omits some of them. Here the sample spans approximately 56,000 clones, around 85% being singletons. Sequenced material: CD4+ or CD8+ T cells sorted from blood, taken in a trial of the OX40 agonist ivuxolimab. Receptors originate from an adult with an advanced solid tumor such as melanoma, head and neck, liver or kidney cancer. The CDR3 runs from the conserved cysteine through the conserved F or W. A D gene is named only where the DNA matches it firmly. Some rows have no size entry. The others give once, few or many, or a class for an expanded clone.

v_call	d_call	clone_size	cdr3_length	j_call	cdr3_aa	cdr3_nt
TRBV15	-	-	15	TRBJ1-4	CATSRGAASNEKLFF	TGTGCCACCAGTAGGGGGGCGGCCTCTAATGAAAAACTGTTTTTT
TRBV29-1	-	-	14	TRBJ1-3	CSVEDRAHGNTIYF	TGCAGCGTTGAAGATCGGGCGCATGGAAACACCATATATTTT
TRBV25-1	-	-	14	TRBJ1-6	CASSEYNSNSPLHF	TGTGCCAGCAGTGAATACAACAGTAATTCACCCCTCCACTTT
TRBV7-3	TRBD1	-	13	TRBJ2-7	CASSPYRGYEQYF	TGTGCCAGCAGCCCATACAGGGGGTACGAGCAGTACTTC
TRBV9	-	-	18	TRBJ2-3	CASSVGGWAGSSTDTQYF	TGTGCCAGCAGCGTAGGGGGTTGGGCGGGATCTAGCACAGATACGCAGTATTTT
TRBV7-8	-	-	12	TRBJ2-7	CASSPDRNEQYF	TGTGCCAGCAGTCCGGACAGAAACGAGCAGTACTTC
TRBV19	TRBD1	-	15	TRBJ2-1	CASRRDRGDYNEQFF	TGTGCCAGTAGAAGGGACAGGGGTGATTACAATGAGCAGTTCTTC
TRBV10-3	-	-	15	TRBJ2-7	CAISESLGPPYEQYF	TGTGCCATCAGTGAGTCTCTGGGGCCTCCCTACGAGCAGTACTTC
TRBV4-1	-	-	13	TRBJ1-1	CASSQDTETEAFF	TGCGCCAGCAGCCAAGATACGGAGACTGAAGCTTTCTTT
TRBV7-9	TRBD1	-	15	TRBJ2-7	CASSSGDSQIYEQYF	TGTGCCAGCAGCTCTGGGGACAGCCAAATCTACGAGCAGTACTTC
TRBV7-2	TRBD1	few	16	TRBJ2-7	CASSQTTGGERNEQYF	TGTGCCAGCAGCCAGACCACAGGGGGAGAAAGGAACGAGCAGTACTTC
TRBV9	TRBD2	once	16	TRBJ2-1	CASSEGLAGGYNEQFF	TGTGCCAGCAGCGAAGGACTAGCGGGGGGATACAATGAGCAGTTCTTC
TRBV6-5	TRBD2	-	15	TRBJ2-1	CASSFGLADYNEQFF	TGTGCCAGCAGTTTTGGACTAGCGGACTACAATGAGCAGTTCTTC
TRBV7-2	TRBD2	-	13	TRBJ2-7	CAIPGLASGEQYF	TGTGCCATCCCGGGACTAGCGTCGGGCGAGCAGTACTTC
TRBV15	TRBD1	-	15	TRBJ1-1	CATSSSGTGATEAFF	TGTGCCACCAGCAGCTCCGGGACAGGGGCCACTGAAGCTTTCTTT
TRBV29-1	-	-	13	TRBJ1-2	CSAPDTSNYGYTF	TGCAGCGCCCCGGACACTTCTAACTATGGCTACACCTTC
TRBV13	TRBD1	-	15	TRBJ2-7	CASSPPRTGGYEQYF	TGTGCCAGCAGCCCACCCCGGACAGGGGGCTACGAGCAGTACTTC
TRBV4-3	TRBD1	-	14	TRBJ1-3	CASSRGQAGNTIYF	TGCGCCAGCAGCCGGGGACAGGCTGGAAACACCATATATTTT
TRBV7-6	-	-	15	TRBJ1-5	CASSSSWGDGQPQHF	TGTGCCAGCAGCTCCAGCTGGGGGGACGGTCAGCCCCAGCATTTT
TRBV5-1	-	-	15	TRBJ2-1	CASSSGDSSYNEQFF	TGCGCCAGCAGCTCGGGGGACAGCTCCTACAATGAGCAGTTCTTC
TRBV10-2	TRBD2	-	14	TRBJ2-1	CASSDGGVPYEQFF	TGCGCCAGCAGTGATGGGGGGGTACCCTATGAGCAGTTCTTC
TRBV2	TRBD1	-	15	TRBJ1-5	CASRPPGQLNQPQHF	TGTGCCAGCAGACCCCCGGGACAGCTTAATCAGCCCCAGCATTTT
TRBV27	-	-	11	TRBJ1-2	CASSPGGSYTF	TGTGCCAGCAGCCCAGGAGGGAGCTACACCTTC
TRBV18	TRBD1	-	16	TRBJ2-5	CASSPPVQGAGETQYF	TGTGCCAGCTCACCCCCCGTCCAGGGGGCTGGAGAGACCCAGTACTTC
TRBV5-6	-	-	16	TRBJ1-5	CASSFLTGNSNQPQHF	TGTGCCAGCAGCTTTTTAACAGGGAATAGCAATCAGCCCCAGCATTTT
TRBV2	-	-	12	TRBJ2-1	CAIPTSYNEQFF	TGTGCCATCCCTACCTCCTACAATGAGCAGTTCTTC
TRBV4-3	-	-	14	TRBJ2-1	CASSQSFSYNEQFF	TGCGCCAGCAGCCAAAGCTTCTCCTACAATGAGCAGTTCTTC
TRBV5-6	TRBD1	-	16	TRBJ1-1	CASSPGQGGGKTEAFF	TGTGCCAGCAGTCCAGGACAGGGAGGAGGGAAGACTGAAGCTTTCTTT
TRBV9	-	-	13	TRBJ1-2	CASSVGDDLGYTF	TGTGCCAGCAGCGTAGGAGATGACCTAGGCTACACCTTC
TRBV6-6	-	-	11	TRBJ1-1	CASSGGLDAFF	TGTGCCAGCAGTGGAGGGCTCGATGCTTTCTTT
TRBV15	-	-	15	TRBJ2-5	CATSRLGGGGETQYF	TGTGCCACCAGCAGGCTAGGAGGGGGTGGGGAGACCCAGTACTTC
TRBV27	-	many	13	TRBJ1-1	CASSPPLNTEAFF	TGTGCCAGCAGTCCCCCGTTGAACACTGAAGCTTTCTTT
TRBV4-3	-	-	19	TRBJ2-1	CASSQGRGALGYSYNEQFF	TGCGCCAGCAGCCAAGGGAGGGGGGCTCTTGGGTACTCCTACAATGAGCAGTTCTTC
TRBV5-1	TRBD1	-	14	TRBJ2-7	CASSGGQGVSEQYF	TGCGCCAGCAGCGGGGGACAGGGAGTAAGCGAGCAGTACTTC
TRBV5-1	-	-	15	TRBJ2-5	CASSFRSSVQETQYF	TGCGCCAGCAGCTTCAGGTCTAGCGTTCAAGAGACCCAGTACTTC
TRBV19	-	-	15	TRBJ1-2	CASALLGGEDYGYTF	TGTGCCAGTGCTTTATTGGGGGGGGAAGACTATGGCTACACCTTC
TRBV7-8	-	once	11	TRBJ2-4	CASSKKNIQYF	TGTGCCAGCAGTAAGAAAAACATTCAGTACTTC
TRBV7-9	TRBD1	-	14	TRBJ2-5	CASSLVGGEETQYF	TGTGCCAGCAGCTTAGTAGGGGGCGAAGAGACCCAGTACTTC
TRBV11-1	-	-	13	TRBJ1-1	CASSPGRNTEAFF	TGTGCCAGCAGCCCAGGGAGGAACACTGAAGCTTTCTTT
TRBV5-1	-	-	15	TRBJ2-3	CASSSVGGNTDTQYF	TGCGCCAGCAGCTCGGTGGGGGGTAACACAGATACGCAGTATTTT
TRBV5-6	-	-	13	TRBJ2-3	CASSDSYTDTQYF	TGTGCCAGCAGCGACTCATACACAGATACGCAGTATTTT
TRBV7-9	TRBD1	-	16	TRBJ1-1	CASSSLPGDRNTEAFF	TGTGCCAGCAGCTCTCTGCCTGGGGACAGGAACACTGAAGCTTTCTTT
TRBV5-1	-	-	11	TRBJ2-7	CASSLGPEQYF	TGCGCCAGCAGCTTGGGACCCGAGCAGTACTTC
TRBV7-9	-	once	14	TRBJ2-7	CASSLAQATYEQYF	TGTGCCAGCAGCTTAGCGCAGGCAACTTACGAGCAGTACTTC
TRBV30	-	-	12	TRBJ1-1	CAWTPGNTEAFF	TGTGCCTGGACTCCGGGGAACACTGAAGCTTTCTTT
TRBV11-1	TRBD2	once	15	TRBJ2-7	CASSLVGGNSYEQYF	TGTGCCAGCAGCTTAGTGGGAGGGAACTCCTACGAGCAGTACTTC
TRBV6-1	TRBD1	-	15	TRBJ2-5	CASSTITGGQETQYF	TGTGCCAGCAGTACGATCACAGGGGGCCAAGAGACCCAGTACTTC
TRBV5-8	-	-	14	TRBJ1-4	CASSLEGTNEKLFF	TGTGCCAGCAGCTTGGAGGGAACTAATGAAAAACTGTTTTTT
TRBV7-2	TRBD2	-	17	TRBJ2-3	CASSYPPGLAYPDTQYF	TGTGCCAGCAGCTACCCCCCGGGACTAGCGTATCCAGATACGCAGTATTTT
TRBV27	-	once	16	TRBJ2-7	CASSLAMGPLSYEQYF	TGTGCCAGCAGTTTAGCTATGGGACCGCTCTCCTACGAGCAGTACTTC
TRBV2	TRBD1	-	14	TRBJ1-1	CASSEEGAPTEAFF	TGTGCCAGCAGTGAGGAGGGGGCCCCTACTGAAGCTTTCTTT